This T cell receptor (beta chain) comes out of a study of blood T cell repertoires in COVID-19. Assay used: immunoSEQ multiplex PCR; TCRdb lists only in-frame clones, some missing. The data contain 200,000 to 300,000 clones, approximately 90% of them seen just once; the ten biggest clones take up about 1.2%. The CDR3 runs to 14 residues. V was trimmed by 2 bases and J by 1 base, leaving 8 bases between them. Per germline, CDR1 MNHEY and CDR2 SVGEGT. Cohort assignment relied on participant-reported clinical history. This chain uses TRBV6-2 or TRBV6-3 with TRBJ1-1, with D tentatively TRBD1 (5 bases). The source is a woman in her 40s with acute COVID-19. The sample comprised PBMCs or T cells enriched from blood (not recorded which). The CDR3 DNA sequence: TGTGCCAGCAGTTACCGTCAGGGGAACACTGAAGCTTTCTTT. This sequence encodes CASSYRQGNTEAFF.